One sample yielded the 32 T cell receptor beta chains listed below, sequenced in a study of Ad26.COV2.S vaccination and SARS-CoV-2 variants. Treatment denoted: roughly 18 received Ad26.COV2.S at low or high dose, single or two shots; several received placebo; per-sample allocation not given. Material that was analyzed had been drawn on day 63 after the first vaccine or placebo injection. Repertoires were generated with immunoSEQ multiplex PCR, while TCRdb's copy carries only in-frame clones and drops some. The profile shows some 410,000 clones, 92% of them singletons. This specimen consisted of peripheral blood, obtained in a trial of Ad26.COV2.S vaccine versus placebo. The receptors derive from a person aged 18-60 years who received the Ad26.COV2.S COVID-19 vaccine or a placebo.

The chain uses TRBV7-2 and TRBJ1-2; D ambiguous. This CDR3 is built from 15 residues. V was clipped by 4 bases and J by 4 bases, with 16 bases between them. Germline V gives CDR1 SGHTA, CDR2 FQGNSA. The CDR3 loop is CASSYHRRTSYGYTF. The CDR3, as DNA: TGTGCCAGCAGCTATCACCGAAGGACGAGCTATGGCTACACCTTC.

This chain links TRBV5-6 with TRBJ1-5, with D hard to call. The CDR3 has 13 amino acids. Germline assignment: CDR1 SGHDT and CDR2 YYEEEE. Trimming left V 1 base short and J 0 bases short, with 2 bases between. CDR3 DNA sequence: TGTGCCAGCAGCTTGTTTAGCAATCAGCCCCAGCATTTT. This gives the protein CASSLFSNQPQHF.

The rearrangement uses TRBV2 and TRBJ1-1; no firm D call. Germline-derived CDR1 and CDR2 are SNHLY and FYNNEI. V lost 0 bases to trimming and J lost 11 bases, with 13 bases between them. The CDR3 is made up of 13 amino acids. The CDR3 sequence is CASSEALTVTAFF. The CDR3 bases are TGTGCCAGCAGTGAAGCACTTACAGTGACCGCTTTCTTT.

This sequence joins TRBV28 and TRBJ2-7, with TRBD2 identical over 7 bases. The CDR3 spans 15 residues. V dropped 6 bases and J dropped 2; count of bases not matched to a gene: 10. Per the germline V gene, CDR1 is MDHEN and CDR2 is SYDVKM. The CDR3 is CASRDPRGVTYEQYF. The CDR3 region has the DNA TGTGCCAGCAGGGATCCCCGGGGGGTTACCTACGAGCAGTACTTC.

The genes are TRBV11-2 and TRBJ2-3; D remains unclear. The V and J ends lost 6 bases and 6 bases respectively, with 4 bases between them. The CDR3 runs to 10 residues. The germline CDR1 and CDR2 sequences are SGHAT and FQNNGV. The CDR3 protein is CASSFDTQYF. CDR3 in DNA: TGTGCCAGCAGTTTCGATACGCAGTATTTT.

The count of this clone is one. The rearrangement links TRBV3-1 (or the pseudogene TRBV3-2) to TRBJ2-3, with D uncertain. Germline CDR1 reads LGHDT; CDR2 reads YNNKEL (reference sequence). CDR3 size: 14 residues. V lost 4 bases and J lost 2, with 10 bases in between. The CDR3 coding sequence is TGTGCCAGCAGCCGGGTTTCTACCACAGATACGCAGTATTTT. Encoded protein: CASSRVSTTDTQYF.

The chain links TRBV7-2 to TRBJ2-1, with 13 positions matching TRBD2. V lost 1 base and J lost 6; bases outside the gene matches: 6. The CDR3 sequence is 17 residues long. Looked up from germline, CDR1 is SGHTA and CDR2 is FQGNSA. DNA for the CDR3: TGTGCCAGCAGCTTAGAACTAGCGGGGGGGCACTCCAATGAGCAGTTCTTC. Translation gives CASSLELAGGHSNEQFF. Full variable domain (missing parts from reference TRBV7-2 and TRBJ2-1): GAGVSQSPSNKVTEKGKDVELRCDPISGHTALYWYRQSLGQGLEFLIYFQGNSAPDKSGLPSDRFSAERTGGSVSTLTIQRTQQEDSAVYLCASSLELAGGHSNEQFFGPGTRLTVL.

This chain links TRBV5-4 with TRBJ2-1; tentatively, D is TRBD1 or TRBD2 (6 bases each). The germline CDR1 and CDR2 sequences are SGHNT and YYREEE (reference sequence). V was clipped by 0 bases and J by 4 bases, with 11 bases between them. This CDR3 has 15 residues. The CDR3 region is CASSLEGGSYNEQFF. DNA for the CDR3: TGTGCCAGCAGCTTGGAGGGGGGCTCTTACAATGAGCAGTTCTTC.

This sequence joins TRBV5-1 and TRBJ2-6; 9 nucleotides match TRBD1. V shed 0 bases, J shed 2 bases, and the junction held 0 bases outside the gene matches. CDR1 and CDR2 (germline): SGHRS, YFSETQ. This CDR3 is 16 amino acids long. CDR3: CASSLGDRAGANVLTF. The CDR3 DNA reads as TGCGCCAGCAGCTTGGGGGACAGGGCTGGGGCCAACGTCCTGACTTTC.

J is TRBJ1-2 and V is TRBV19; D perhaps matches TRBD1 (5 bases). The V end lost 4 bases, the J end lost 6 bases, and 15 bases lay between the germline ends. The CDR3 is 14 amino acids. Germline V gene data show CDR1 as LNHDA and CDR2 as SQIVND (reference sequence). Written as DNA, the CDR3 is TGTGCCAGTAGTACCCCCGCGAGGGGCCATGGCTACACCTTC. This codes for CASSTPARGHGYTF. Combining the CDR3 with reference TRBV19 and TRBJ1-2 gives the whole variable domain DGGITQSPKYLFRKEGQNVTLSCEQNLNHDAMYWYRQDPGQGLRLIYYSQIVNDFQKGDIAEGYSVSREKKESFPLTVTSAQKNPTAFYLCASSTPARGHGYTFGSGTRLTVV.

This clone was detected once. CDR3 nucleotides: TGTGCCACCAGCAGAGCCGGGACCGAGATGCGCTTGCAGTACTTC. It translates to CATSRAGTEMRLQYF. The genes are TRBV15 and TRBJ2-7; D is tentatively TRBD1 or TRBD2 (5 bases each). V was cut by 1 base and J by 9 bases, with 19 bases left in between. The CDR3 is 15 amino acids. Germline lookup yields CDR1 LNHNV and CDR2 YYDKDF (reference sequence).

In this sample, this clone turned up a few times. The chain combines TRBV18 with TRBJ2-7; either TRBD1 or TRBD2 may supply D (5 bases each). CDR3 length: 17 amino acids. Deletions cut 3 bases from V and 2 bases from J, with 20 bases between. Germline V gene data show CDR1 as KGHSH and CDR2 as LQKENI. The chain's CDR3 is CASSPPLTSGRTYEQYF. The CDR3, as DNA: TGTGCCAGCTCACCGCCTCTAACTTCGGGACGGACCTACGAGCAGTACTTC.

V and J are TRBV7-2 and TRBJ1-1; 9 bases line up with TRBD1. Germline CDR1 is SGHTA and CDR2 is FQGNSA. The CDR3 has 16 amino acids. With V trimmed by 3 bases and J by 0 bases, 5 bases remained unmatched. The CDR3 nucleotides read TGTGCCAGCAGCTTGAGGGGGACAGGGCTGAACACTGAAGCTTTCTTT. Translating it yields CASSLRGTGLNTEAFF.

V and J are TRBV24-1 and TRBJ2-1; 7 bases match TRBD1. Germline values: CDR1 KGHDR, CDR2 SFDVKD. This CDR3 spans 12 amino acids. The J segment lost 9 bases and the V segment lost 5 bases, leaving 3 bases of the junction unmatched. The DNA of the CDR3 is TGTGCCACCAGTGCAGGGGGTGCTGAGCAGTTCTTC. Residues: CATSAGGAEQFF.

V usage is TRBV30 and J usage is TRBJ2-7, with a possible D match to TRBD1 (6 bases). Per germline, CDR1 GTSNPN and CDR2 SVGIG (reference sequence). This CDR3 is 13 amino acids long. The V end was cut by 5 bases, the J end by 2 bases, with 13 bases between. Written as DNA, the CDR3 is TGTGCCTGGTCTAGGACAGTCGCCTACGAGCAGTACTTC. Translation gives CAWSRTVAYEQYF.

This clone appeared a single time. The chain employs TRBV7-9 and TRBJ2-1; 14 nucleotides match TRBD2. The V gene's germline CDR1 is SEHNR and CDR2 FQNEAQ (reference sequence). The CDR3 covers 16 residues. Trimming at V came to 4 bases and at J to 9 bases, leaving 8 bases not matched to a gene. CDR3 coding DNA: TGTGCCAGCAGCTCGGGACTAGCGGGGGCGTTTAGTGAGCAGTTCTTC. It specifies CASSSGLAGAFSEQFF.

With regard to this clone: This CDR3 is also generated by other DNA sequences in the sample. The chain employs TRBV20-1 and TRBJ2-7; TRBD2 matches 9 bases. The junction had 2 bases not matched to a gene; V was cut back by 3 bases and J by 5 bases. The V gene's germline CDR1 is DFQATT and CDR2 SNEGSKA (reference sequence). The CDR3 spans 12 residues. The chain's CDR3 is CSASRTSDEQYF. CDR3 DNA: TGCAGTGCTAGTAGGACTAGCGACGAGCAGTACTTC.

J is TRBJ2-7 and V is TRBV5-1, with 10 bases matching TRBD1. The CDR3 extends over 13 amino acids. The V segment lost 6 bases and the J segment 3 bases; nucleotides outside the gene matches: 3. The germline gives CDR1 SGHRS, CDR2 YFSETQ. CDR3 region: CASKRTGGYEQYF. In DNA form, the CDR3 reads TGCGCCAGCAAAAGGACAGGGGGCTACGAGCAGTACTTC.

This chain joins TRBV2 and TRBJ2-7; a possible D gene is TRBD1 (6 bases). The V end lost 7 bases, the J end lost 0 bases, and 13 bases lay between the germline ends. The germline V gene has CDR1 SNHLY and CDR2 FYNNEI. The CDR3 spans 14 residues. This CDR3 reads CASNNRDGSYEQYF. The CDR3 coding sequence is TGTGCCAGCAACAACAGGGATGGCTCCTACGAGCAGTACTTC.

The rearrangement joins TRBV7-2 to TRBJ2-1; D perhaps matches TRBD2 (5 bases). CDR1 is SGHTA, CDR2 FQGNSA, per germline. CDR3 length equals 15 residues. Trimming removed 5 bases from V and 4 bases from J, with 15 bases in between. CDR3 region: CASSPLSGGYNEQFF. The CDR3 region has the DNA TGTGCCAGCAGCCCCTTAAGCGGCGGTTACAATGAGCAGTTCTTC.

This chain links TRBV30 with TRBJ1-2; D not resolved. The germline V gene has CDR1 GTSNPN and CDR2 SVGIG (reference sequence). Trimming took 3 bases from V and 0 from J, leaving 14 bases between them. This CDR3 contains 15 residues. CDR3 nucleotide sequence: TGTGCCTGGAGCAGTTGGGTCGAAGCTAACTATGGCTACACCTTC. Its translation is CAWSSWVEANYGYTF.

The gene calls are TRBV10-3 and TRBJ1-1; D is possibly TRBD1 (6 bases). This CDR3 region has 16 residues. Germline CDR1 reads ENHRY; CDR2 reads SYGVKD. Trimming stripped 5 bases from V and 1 base from J, with 17 bases between. For the CDR3, the DNA is TGTGCCATCAGTTTAGAAGGGTTAGGGGGGAACACTGAAGCTTTCTTT. Protein product: CAISLEGLGGNTEAFF.

This chain connects TRBV28 to TRBJ1-1, with D unclear. The V gene's germline CDR1 is MDHEN and CDR2 SYDVKM. The germline V and J ends were trimmed by 6 bases and 5 bases, with 10 bases remaining between them. This CDR3 has 12 residues. CDR3 protein: CASSLSQTEAFF. CDR3 in DNA: TGTGCCAGCAGCCTGAGTCAGACTGAAGCTTTCTTT. The full variable domain, rest sourced from reference TRBV28 and TRBJ1-1, is DVKVTQSSRYLVKRTGEKVFLECVQDMDHENMFWYRQDPGLGLRLIYFSYDVKMKEKGDIPEGYSVSREKKERFSLILESASTNQTSMYLCASSLSQTEAFFGQGTRLTVV.

The chain combines TRBV18 with TRBJ1-1, with 7 bases lining up with TRBD1. The CDR3 runs 13 residues. Germline lookup yields CDR1 KGHSH and CDR2 LQKENI. V shed 4 bases, J shed 6 bases, and the junction held 5 bases outside the gene matches. The DNA for the CDR3 is TGTGCCAGCTCACTGGGACAGAGTTCTGAAGCTTTCTTT. It is translated as CASSLGQSSEAFF.

This chain links TRBV5-5 with TRBJ2-7; 7 bases match TRBD1. The CDR3 has 14 amino acids. Germline V gene lookup returns CDR1 SGHKS and CDR2 YYEKEE (reference sequence). Losses at the gene ends were 4 bases for V and 2 bases for J; bases not matched to a gene: 6. This chain's CDR3 is CASSLGQNAYEQYF. CDR3 sequence (DNA): TGTGCCAGCAGCCTGGGACAGAATGCCTACGAGCAGTACTTC.

The V call is TRBV6-2 or TRBV6-3, the J call TRBJ1-2; D is ambiguous. Trimming stripped 5 bases from V and 1 base from J, with 8 bases between. The CDR3 sequence is 13 residues long. The germline CDR1 and CDR2 sequences are MNHEY and SVGEGT. The CDR3 spells CASSTGGNYGYTF. Here the CDR3 DNA reads TGTGCCAGCAGTACCGGCGGTAACTATGGCTACACCTTC.

The chain links TRBV6-5 to TRBJ1-1; D possibly corresponds to TRBD1 (5 bases). With 6 bases removed from V and 1 base from J, the gap between germline ends came to 9 bases. Per germline, CDR1 MNHEY and CDR2 SVGAGI. The CDR3 length is 13 residues. This CDR3 reads CASSGTENTEAFF. CDR3 sequence (DNA): TGTGCCAGCAGCGGGACGGAGAACACTGAAGCTTTCTTT.

The chain is built from TRBV6-5 and TRBJ2-1; D gene ambiguous. There are 16 residues in the CDR3. CDR1 is MNHEY, CDR2 SVGAGI, per germline. V lost 0 bases and J lost 2, with 11 bases in between. As DNA, the CDR3 is TGTGCCAGCAGTTACTCGAAACAGCATGCCTACAATGAGCAGTTCTTC. Its protein is CASSYSKQHAYNEQFF.

This chain connects TRBV10-3 to TRBJ1-1; no clear D. V was cut by 1 base and J by 4 bases, with 10 bases left in between. Germline lookup yields CDR1 ENHRY and CDR2 SYGVKD. The CDR3 runs 14 residues. CDR3 in DNA: TGTGCCATCAGTGAGTATAGGGAAGGCACTGAAGCTTTCTTT. Its protein product is CAISEYREGTEAFF.

The chain links TRBV2 to TRBJ1-6; weak D call: TRBD1 (5 bases). Germline V gives CDR1 SNHLY, CDR2 FYNNEI. The CDR3 contains 14 residues. Deletions cut 3 bases from V and 6 bases from J, with 9 bases between. CDR3 sequence: CASSEGRANSPLHF. CDR3 in DNA: TGTGCCAGCAGTGAGGGCAGGGCTAATTCACCCCTCCACTTT.

The chain couples TRBV15 to TRBJ1-4; TRBD1 matches at 8 bases. The V gene end was trimmed by 3 bases and the J gene end by 8 bases; junction bases not matched to a gene: 17. CDR1 is LNHNV, CDR2 YYDKDF, per germline (reference sequence). The CDR3 consists of 18 residues. In DNA form, the CDR3 reads TGTGCCACCAGCAGCATACCTCGACAGGGGATGAGATACGAAAAACTGTTTTTT. This translates into CATSSIPRQGMRYEKLFF.

The chain employs TRBV19 and TRBJ1-1; TRBD1 is a possible D gene (5 bases). The CDR3 extends over 12 amino acids. Germline CDR1 LNHDA, CDR2 SQIVND (reference sequence). Trimming stripped 5 bases from V and 7 bases from J, with 11 bases between. This CDR3 reads CASSPWDGEAFF. In DNA, the CDR3 is TGTGCCAGTAGTCCATGGGACGGTGAAGCTTTCTTT.